This T cell receptor beta chain was captured by sequencing in a study of T cells in Graves' hyperthyroidism and ophthalmopathy. General observations from the study: Patients with ophthalmopathy were separated from those with stable hyperthyroidism by a 13 V-J model. Most clonotypes expanded in the thyroid (above 0.001) were also present in blood.

TCR beta CDR3 regions were amplified from RNA. HTBI primers were employed in a first-round RT-PCR of the TCR CDR3. TCRdb reprocessed the multiplex PCR reads via MiXCR and lists one record per CDR3 protein. The repertoire holds roughly 500,000 distinct CDR3 sequences, with around 50% as singletons. This clonotype has a count of ten or more. The antigen is unknown. Patients having uncontrolled infection, another autoimmune disease, pregnancy or lactation were not included. The sequenced sample consisted of peripheral blood or thyroid tissue (not recorded which). This TCR came from an adult woman with Graves' disease, either hyperthyroidism or ophthalmopathy (not recorded which).

CDR3 amino acids: CATSPNLRTGRIIGELFF. The CDR3 coding sequence is TGTGCCACCAGTCCAAACCTTCGAACAGGGAGAATCATCGGGGAGCTGTTTTTT. The chain uses TRBV24-1 and TRBJ2-2; D possibly corresponds to TRBD1 (6 bases). Germline-derived CDR1 and CDR2 are KGHDR and SFDVKD. This CDR3 has 18 amino acids. Trimming shortened V by 6 bases and J by 7 bases, and 26 bases separated the two germline ends.